The clone carrying this TCR beta chain was picked up many times. This sample is part of a study of Graves' ophthalmopathy and Graves' hyperthyroidism. Study at large: Investigators collected peripheral blood at initial diagnosis, before any treatment was given.

Enrollment excluded any patients with other autoimmune diseases, uncontrolled infections, pregnancy or lactation. PBMCs were obtained from approximately 10 ml of fresh peripheral blood. Amplified TCR beta CDR3 regions were obtained using RNA transcripts as template. The authors performed first-round RT-PCR with HTBI primers and then a second-round multiplex PCR. TCRdb passed the multiplex PCR reads through MiXCR, listing each CDR3 protein once. The data contain hundreds of thousands of distinct CDR3 sequences, 22% of them singletons. The receptor was isolated from a woman under 30 with stable Graves' hyperthyroidism. Some clones in this sample may be carry-over from other donors' samples. The sample comprised peripheral blood.

The CDR3 sequence is CASSLPFASGGLGYTF. The CDR3 DNA sequence: TGTGCCAGCAGTTTACCTTTCGCCTCAGGGGGCCTGGGCTACACCTTC. This sequence joins TRBV28 and TRBJ1-2; the match to TRBD1 covers 8 bases. The CDR3 covers 16 residues. CDR1 is MDHEN and CDR2 is SYDVKM in the germline V gene. With 2 bases clipped from V and 8 bases from J, the junction kept 13 bases outside the gene matches.